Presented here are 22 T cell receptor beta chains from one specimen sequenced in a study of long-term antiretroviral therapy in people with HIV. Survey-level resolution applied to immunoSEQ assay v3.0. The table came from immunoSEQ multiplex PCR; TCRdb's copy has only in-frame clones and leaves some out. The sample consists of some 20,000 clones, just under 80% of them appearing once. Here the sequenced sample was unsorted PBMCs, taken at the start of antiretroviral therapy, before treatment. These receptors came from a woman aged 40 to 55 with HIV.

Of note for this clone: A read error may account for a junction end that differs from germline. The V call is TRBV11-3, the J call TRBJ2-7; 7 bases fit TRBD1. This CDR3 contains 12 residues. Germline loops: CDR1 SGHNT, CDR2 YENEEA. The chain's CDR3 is CASSLDRVEQYF. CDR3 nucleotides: TGTGCCAGCAGCCTAGACAGGGTCGAGCAGTACTTC.

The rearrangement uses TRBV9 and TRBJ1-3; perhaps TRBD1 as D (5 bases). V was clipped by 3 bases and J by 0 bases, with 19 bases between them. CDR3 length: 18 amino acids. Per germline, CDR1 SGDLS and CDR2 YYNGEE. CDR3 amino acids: CASSGQNSGRSSGNTIYF. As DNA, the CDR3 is TGTGCCAGCAGCGGTCAAAACTCGGGACGGAGCTCTGGAAACACCATATATTTT.

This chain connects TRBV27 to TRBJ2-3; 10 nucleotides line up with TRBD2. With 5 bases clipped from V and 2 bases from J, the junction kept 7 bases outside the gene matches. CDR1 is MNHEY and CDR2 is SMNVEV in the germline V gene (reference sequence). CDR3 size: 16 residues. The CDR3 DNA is TGTGCCAGCAGTCCCGCTAGCGGGAGATTCACAGATACGCAGTATTTT. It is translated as CASSPASGRFTDTQYF.

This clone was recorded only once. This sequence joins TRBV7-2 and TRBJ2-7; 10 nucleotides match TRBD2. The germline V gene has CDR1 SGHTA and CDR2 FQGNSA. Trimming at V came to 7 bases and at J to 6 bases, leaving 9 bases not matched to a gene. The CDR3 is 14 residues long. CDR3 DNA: TGTGCCAGCAAGGCGAGCGGGGGGGCGGGCGAGCAGTACTTC. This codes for CASKASGGAGEQYF.

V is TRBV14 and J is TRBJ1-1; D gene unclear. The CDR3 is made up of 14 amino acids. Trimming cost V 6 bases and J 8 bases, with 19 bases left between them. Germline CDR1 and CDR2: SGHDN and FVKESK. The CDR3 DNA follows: TGTGCCAGCAGAGCGTCGGCCTCCCCGAGGGAAGCTTTCTTT. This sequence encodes CASRASASPREAFF.

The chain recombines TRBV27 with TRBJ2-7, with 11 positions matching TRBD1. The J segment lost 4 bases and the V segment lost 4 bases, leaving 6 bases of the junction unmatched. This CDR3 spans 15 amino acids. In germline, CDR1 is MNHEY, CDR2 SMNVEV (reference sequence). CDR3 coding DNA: TGTGCCAGCAGTTACGGGGACAGGGGGATGTACGAGCAGTACTTC. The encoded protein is CASSYGDRGMYEQYF.

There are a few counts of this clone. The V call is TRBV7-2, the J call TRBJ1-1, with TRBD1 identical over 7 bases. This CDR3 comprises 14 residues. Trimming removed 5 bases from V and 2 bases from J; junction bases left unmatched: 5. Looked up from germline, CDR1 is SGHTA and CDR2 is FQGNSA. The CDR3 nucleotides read TGTGCCAGCAGCCTTCAGGGGGTCAACACTGAAGCTTTCTTT. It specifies CASSLQGVNTEAFF. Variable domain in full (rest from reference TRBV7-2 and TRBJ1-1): GAGVSQSPSNKVTEKGKDVELRCDPISGHTALYWYRQSLGQGLEFLIYFQGNSAPDKSGLPSDRFSAERTGGSVSTLTIQRTQQEDSAVYLCASSLQGVNTEAFFGQGTRLTVV.

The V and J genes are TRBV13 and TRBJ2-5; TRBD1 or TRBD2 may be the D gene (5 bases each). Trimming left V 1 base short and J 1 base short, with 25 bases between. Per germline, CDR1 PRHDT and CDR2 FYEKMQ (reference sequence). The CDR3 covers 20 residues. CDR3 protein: CASSLVLAGPGGIPQETQYF. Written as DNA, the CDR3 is TGTGCCAGCAGCTTAGTTCTGGCAGGGCCAGGAGGTATACCCCAAGAGACCCAGTACTTC.

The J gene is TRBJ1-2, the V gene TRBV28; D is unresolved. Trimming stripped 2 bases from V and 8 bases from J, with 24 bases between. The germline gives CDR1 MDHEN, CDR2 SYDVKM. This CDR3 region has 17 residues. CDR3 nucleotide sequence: TGTGCCAGCAGTTTAGTTGGCTTAGAGTCGGGATCGGTAGGCTACACCTTC. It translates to CASSLVGLESGSVGYTF.

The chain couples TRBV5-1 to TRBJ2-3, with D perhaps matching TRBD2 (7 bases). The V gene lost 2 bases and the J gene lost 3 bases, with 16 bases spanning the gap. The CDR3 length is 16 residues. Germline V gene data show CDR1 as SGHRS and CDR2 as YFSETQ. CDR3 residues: CASSFTKGGATDTQYF. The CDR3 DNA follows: TGCGCCAGCAGCTTCACTAAGGGGGGGGCAACAGATACGCAGTATTTT.

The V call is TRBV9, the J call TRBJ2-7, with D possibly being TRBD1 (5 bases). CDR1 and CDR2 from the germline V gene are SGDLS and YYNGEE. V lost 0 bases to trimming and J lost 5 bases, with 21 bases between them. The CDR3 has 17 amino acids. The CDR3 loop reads CASSVAVPGVGPHEQYF. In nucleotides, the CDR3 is TGTGCCAGCAGCGTAGCCGTTCCCGGTGTGGGGCCCCACGAGCAGTACTTC.

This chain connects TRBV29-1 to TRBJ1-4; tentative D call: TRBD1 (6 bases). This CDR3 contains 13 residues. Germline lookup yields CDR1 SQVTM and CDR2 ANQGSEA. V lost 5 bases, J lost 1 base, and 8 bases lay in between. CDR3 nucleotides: TGCAGCGTTACAGGGTTAACTAATGAAAAACTGTTTTTT. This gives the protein CSVTGLTNEKLFF. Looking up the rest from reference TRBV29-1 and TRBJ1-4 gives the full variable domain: SAVISQKPSRDICQRGTSLTIQCQVDSQVTMMFWYRQQPGQSLTLIATANQGSEATYESGFVIDKFPISRPNLTFSTLTVSNMSPEDSSIYLCSVTGLTNEKLFFGSGTQLSVL.

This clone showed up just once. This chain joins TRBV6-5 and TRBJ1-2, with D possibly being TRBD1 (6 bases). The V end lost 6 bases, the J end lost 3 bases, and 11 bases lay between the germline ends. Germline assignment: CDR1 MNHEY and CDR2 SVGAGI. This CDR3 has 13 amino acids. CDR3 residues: CASREDRYYGYTF. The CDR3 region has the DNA TGTGCCAGCAGGGAGGACAGATACTATGGCTACACCTTC.

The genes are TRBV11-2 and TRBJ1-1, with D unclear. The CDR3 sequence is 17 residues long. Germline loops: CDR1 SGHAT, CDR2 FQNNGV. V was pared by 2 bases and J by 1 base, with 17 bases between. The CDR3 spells CASSLSIKGNKNTEAFF. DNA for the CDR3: TGTGCCAGCAGCTTATCCATAAAAGGGAATAAGAACACTGAAGCTTTCTTT.

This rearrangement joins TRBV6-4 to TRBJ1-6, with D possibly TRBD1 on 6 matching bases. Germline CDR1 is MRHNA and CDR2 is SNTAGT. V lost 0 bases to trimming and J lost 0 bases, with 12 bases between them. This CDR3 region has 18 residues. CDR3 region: CASSDSDRGFSYNSPLHF. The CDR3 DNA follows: TGTGCCAGCAGTGACTCGGACAGAGGTTTCTCCTATAATTCACCCCTCCACTTT.

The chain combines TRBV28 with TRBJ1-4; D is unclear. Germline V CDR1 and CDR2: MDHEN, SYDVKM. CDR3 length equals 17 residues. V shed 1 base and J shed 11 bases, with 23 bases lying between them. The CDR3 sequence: CASSLSLVAVTSKKLFF. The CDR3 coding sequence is TGTGCCAGCAGTTTATCGTTGGTGGCAGTCACCAGCAAGAAACTGTTTTTT.

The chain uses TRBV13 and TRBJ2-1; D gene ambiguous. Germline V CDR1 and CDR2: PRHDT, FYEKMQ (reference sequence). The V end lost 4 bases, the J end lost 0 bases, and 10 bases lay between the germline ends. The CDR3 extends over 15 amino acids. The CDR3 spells CASSSTVTSYNEQFF. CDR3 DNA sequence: TGTGCCAGCAGCTCTACAGTTACCTCCTACAATGAGCAGTTCTTC.

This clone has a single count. CDR3 coding DNA: TGTGCCATCAGTGAGTCTTCAGGGAACACTGAAGCTTTCTTT. Its protein product is CAISESSGNTEAFF. J is TRBJ1-1 and V is TRBV10-3; D unresolved. V lost 0 bases and J lost 1, with 6 bases in between. The CDR3 length is 14 residues. Per the germline V gene, CDR1 is ENHRY and CDR2 is SYGVKD.

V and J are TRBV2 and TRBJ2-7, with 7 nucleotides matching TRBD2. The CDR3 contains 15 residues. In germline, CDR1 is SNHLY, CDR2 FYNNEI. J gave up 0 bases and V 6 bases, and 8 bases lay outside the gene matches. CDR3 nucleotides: TGTGCCAGCAGCGGTAGCGGGTTAAGCTCCTACGAGCAGTACTTC. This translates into CASSGSGLSSYEQYF.

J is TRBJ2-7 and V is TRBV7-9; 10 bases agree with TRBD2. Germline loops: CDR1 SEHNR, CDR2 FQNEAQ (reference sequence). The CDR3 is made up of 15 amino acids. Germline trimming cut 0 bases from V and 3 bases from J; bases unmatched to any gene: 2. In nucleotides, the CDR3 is TGTGCCAGCAGCTTAGCGAGGACTAGCGGCTACGAGCAGTACTTC. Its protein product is CASSLARTSGYEQYF.

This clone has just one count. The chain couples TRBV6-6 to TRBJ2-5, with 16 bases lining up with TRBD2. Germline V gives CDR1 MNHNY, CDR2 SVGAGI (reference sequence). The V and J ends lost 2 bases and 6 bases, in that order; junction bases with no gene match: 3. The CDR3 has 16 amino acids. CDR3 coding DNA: TGTGCCAGCAGTTACGGGACTAGCGGGGGGGCGAAGACCCAGTACTTC. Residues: CASSYGTSGGAKTQYF.

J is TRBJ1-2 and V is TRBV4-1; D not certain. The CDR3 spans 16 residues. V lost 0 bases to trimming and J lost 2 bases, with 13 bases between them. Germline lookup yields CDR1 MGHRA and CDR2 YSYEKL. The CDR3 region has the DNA TGCGCCAGCAGCCAAGATATTGAGGGCCGGAACTATGGCTACACCTTC. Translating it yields CASSQDIEGRNYGYTF.